This TCR beta chain was captured in a study of blood T cell repertoires in COVID-19. For the study at large: Donors in the United States, Italy and Spain gave samples during acute or convalescent COVID-19. PBMCs, B-cell-depleted T cells, or T cells provided the cDNA or gDNA that made up the material.

This clone was recorded only once. Germline V CDR1 and CDR2: LGHNA, YSLEER. The CDR3 covers 14 residues. V gave up 2 bases and J gave up 4 bases, with 9 bases separating them. Assay used: immunoSEQ multiplex PCR; TCRdb lists only in-frame clones, some missing. The data show about 47,000 clones, around 84% seen once. The specimen sequenced was peripheral blood. This rearrangement joins TRBV4-3 to TRBJ2-1; no reliable D call. This receptor was obtained from a man between 45 and 60 years old with acute or convalescent COVID-19. The DNA for the CDR3 is TGCGCCAGCAGCCAAAACCAGGAATACAATGAGCAGTTCTTC. It specifies CASSQNQEYNEQFF.